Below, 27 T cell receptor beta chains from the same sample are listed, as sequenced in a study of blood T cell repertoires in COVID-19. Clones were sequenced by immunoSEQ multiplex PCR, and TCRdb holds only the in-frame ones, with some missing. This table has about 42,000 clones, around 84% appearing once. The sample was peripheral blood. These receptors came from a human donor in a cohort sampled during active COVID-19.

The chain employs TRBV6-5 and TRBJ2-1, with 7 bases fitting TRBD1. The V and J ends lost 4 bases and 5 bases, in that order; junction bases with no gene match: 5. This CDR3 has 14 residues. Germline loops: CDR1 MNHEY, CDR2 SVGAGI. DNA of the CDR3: TGTGCCAGCAGTTCGGGACAGCATAACAATGAGCAGTTCTTC. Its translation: CASSSGQHNNEQFF.

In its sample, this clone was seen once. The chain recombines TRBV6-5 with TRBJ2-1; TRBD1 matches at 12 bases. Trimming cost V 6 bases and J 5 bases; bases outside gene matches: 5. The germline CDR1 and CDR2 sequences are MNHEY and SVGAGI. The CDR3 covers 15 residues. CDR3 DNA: TGTGCCAGCAGGATGGGGACAGGGGGCCACAATGAGCAGTTCTTC. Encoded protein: CASRMGTGGHNEQFF.

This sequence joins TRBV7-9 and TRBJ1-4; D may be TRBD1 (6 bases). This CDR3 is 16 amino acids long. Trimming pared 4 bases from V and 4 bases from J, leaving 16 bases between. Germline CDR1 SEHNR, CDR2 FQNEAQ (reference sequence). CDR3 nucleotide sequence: TGTGCCAGCAGCTCCACTAGACAGGACCTTAATGAAAAACTGTTTTTT. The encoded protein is CASSSTRQDLNEKLFF.

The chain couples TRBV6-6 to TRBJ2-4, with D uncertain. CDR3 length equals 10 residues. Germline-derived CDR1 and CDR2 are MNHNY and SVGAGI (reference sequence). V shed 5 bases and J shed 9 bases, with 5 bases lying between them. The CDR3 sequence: CASSHGIQYF. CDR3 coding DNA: TGTGCCAGCAGTCACGGCATTCAGTACTTC.

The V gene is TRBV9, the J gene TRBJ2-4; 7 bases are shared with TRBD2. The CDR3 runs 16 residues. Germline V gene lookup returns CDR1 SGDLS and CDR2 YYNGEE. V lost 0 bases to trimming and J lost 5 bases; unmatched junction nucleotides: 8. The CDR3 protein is CASSVAGGVRENIQYF. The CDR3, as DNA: TGTGCCAGCAGCGTAGCTGGGGGGGTCAGGGAAAACATTCAGTACTTC.

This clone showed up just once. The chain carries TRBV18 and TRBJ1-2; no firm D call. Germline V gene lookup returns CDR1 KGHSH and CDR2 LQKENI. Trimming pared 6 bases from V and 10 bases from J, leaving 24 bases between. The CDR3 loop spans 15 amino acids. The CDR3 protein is CASSPTQTKATDYTF. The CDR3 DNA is TGTGCCAGCTCTCCTACTCAGACAAAGGCCACTGACTACACCTTC.

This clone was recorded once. The CDR3 is CASSGHAGNSPLHF. CDR3 bases: TGTGCCAGCAGTGGACACGCGGGAAATTCACCCCTCCACTTT. The chain uses TRBV2 and TRBJ1-6; D unclear. The CDR3 loop spans 14 amino acids. Trimming left V 4 bases short and J 7 bases short, with 11 bases between. Germline loops: CDR1 SNHLY, CDR2 FYNNEI.

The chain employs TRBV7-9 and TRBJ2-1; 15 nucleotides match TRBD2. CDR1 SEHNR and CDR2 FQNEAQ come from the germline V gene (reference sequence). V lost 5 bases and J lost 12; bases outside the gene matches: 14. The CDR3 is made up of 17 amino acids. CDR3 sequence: CASSDAMGLAGGPVQFF. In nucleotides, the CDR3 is TGTGCCAGCAGCGACGCAATGGGACTAGCGGGGGGCCCGGTGCAGTTCTTC.

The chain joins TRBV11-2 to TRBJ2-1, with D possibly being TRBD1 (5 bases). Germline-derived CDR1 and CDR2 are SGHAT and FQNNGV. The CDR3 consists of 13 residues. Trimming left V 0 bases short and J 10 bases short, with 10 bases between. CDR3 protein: CASSLDWQGEQFF. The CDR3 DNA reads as TGTGCCAGCAGCTTAGATTGGCAGGGAGAGCAGTTCTTC.

The CDR3 nucleotides are TGTGCCAGCAGTTCTTCCGGGACAGGACTTTACGAGCAGTACTTC. Translation: CASSSSGTGLYEQYF. V usage is TRBV7-6 and J usage is TRBJ2-7, with TRBD1 identical over 8 bases. This CDR3 is built from 15 residues. Germline V CDR1 and CDR2: SGHVS, FNYEAQ. With 6 bases clipped from V and 4 bases from J, the junction kept 11 bases outside the gene matches.

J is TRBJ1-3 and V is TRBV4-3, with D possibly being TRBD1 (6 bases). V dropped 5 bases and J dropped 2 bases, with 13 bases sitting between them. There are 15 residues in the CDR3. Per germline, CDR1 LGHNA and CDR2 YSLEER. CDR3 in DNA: TGCGCCAGCAGCTACAACAGGGCTCCTGGAAACACCATATATTTT. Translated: CASSYNRAPGNTIYF.

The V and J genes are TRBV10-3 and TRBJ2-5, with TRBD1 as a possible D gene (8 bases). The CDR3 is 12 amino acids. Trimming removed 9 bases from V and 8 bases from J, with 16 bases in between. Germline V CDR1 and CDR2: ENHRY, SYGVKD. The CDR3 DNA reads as TGTGCCATACAGGGGGGGGATGGAACCCAGTACTTC. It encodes CAIQGGDGTQYF.

Here the CDR3 reads CASSFSGQGAGETQYF. The CDR3 nucleotides are TGTGCCAGCAGCTTTTCTGGACAGGGGGCGGGAGAGACCCAGTACTTC. V is TRBV11-2 and J is TRBJ2-5; 11 bases align to TRBD1. The J segment lost 4 bases and the V segment lost 3 bases, leaving 7 bases of the junction unmatched. CDR1 and CDR2 (germline): SGHAT, FQNNGV. The CDR3 runs 16 residues.

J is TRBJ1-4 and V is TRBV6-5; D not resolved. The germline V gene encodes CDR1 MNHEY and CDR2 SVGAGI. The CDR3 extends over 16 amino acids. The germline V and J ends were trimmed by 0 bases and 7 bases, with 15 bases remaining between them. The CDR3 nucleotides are TGTGCCAGCAGTTACTCGAGACAAGAGGAGGGTGAAAAACTGTTTTTT. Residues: CASSYSRQEEGEKLFF.

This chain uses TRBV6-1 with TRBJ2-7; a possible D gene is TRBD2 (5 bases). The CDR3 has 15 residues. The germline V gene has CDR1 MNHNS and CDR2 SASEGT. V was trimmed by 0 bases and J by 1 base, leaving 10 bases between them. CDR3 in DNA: TGTGCCAGCAGTGAAGCGGGAGTTGGGTCCTACGAGCAGTACGTC. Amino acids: CASSEAGVGSYEQYV.

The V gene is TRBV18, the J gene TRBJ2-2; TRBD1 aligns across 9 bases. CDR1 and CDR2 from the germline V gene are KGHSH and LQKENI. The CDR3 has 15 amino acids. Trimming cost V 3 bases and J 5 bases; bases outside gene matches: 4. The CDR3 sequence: CASSPDRGLTGELFF. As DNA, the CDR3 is TGTGCCAGCTCACCGGACAGGGGCCTAACCGGGGAGCTGTTTTTT.

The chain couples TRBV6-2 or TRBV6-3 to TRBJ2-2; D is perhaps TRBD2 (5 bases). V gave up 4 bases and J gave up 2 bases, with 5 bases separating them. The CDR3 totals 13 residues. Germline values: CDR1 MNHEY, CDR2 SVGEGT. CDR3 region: CASSSGNTGELFF. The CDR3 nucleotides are TGTGCCAGCAGTTCGGGAAACACCGGGGAGCTGTTTTTT.

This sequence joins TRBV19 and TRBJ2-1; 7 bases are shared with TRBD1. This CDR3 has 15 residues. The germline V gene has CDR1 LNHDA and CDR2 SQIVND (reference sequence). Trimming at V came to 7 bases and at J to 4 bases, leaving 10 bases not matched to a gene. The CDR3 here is CASTETGNPYNEQFF. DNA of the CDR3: TGTGCCAGTACCGAGACAGGGAACCCGTACAATGAGCAGTTCTTC.

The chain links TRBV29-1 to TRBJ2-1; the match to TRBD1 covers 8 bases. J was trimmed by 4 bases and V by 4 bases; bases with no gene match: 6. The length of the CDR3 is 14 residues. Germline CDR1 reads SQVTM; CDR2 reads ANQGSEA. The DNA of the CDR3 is TGCAGCGTTGCAGGGGGCCCTGGGTACAATGAGCAGTTCTTC. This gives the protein CSVAGGPGYNEQFF.

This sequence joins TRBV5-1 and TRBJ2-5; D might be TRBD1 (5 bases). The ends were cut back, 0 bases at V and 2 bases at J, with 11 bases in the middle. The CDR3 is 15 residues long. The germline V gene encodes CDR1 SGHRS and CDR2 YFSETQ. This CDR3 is CASSLGAGLQETQYF. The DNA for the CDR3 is TGCGCCAGCAGCTTGGGGGCAGGGTTACAAGAGACCCAGTACTTC.

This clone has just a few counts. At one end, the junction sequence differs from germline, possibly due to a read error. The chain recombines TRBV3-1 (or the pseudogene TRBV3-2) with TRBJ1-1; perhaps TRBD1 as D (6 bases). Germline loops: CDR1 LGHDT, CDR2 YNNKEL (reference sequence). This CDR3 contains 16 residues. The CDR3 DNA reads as TGTGCCCGCAGCCAAGGGGGGGGATTTGGGGACACTGAAGCTTTCTTT. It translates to CARSQGGGFGDTEAFF.

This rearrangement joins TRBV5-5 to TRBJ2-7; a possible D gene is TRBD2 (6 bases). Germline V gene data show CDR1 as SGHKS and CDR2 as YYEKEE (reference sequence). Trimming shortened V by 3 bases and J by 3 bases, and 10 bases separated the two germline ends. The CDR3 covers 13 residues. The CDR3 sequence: CASSYETSYEQYF. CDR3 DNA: TGTGCCAGCAGCTATGAGACTAGCTACGAGCAGTACTTC.

Written as DNA, the CDR3 is TGTGCCACCAGTGATTTATTCGTGGCCTTATCGTACAATGAGCAGTTCTTC. Protein product: CATSDLFVALSYNEQFF. V gene TRBV24-1 combines with J gene TRBJ2-1; D gene ambiguous. The CDR3 extends over 17 amino acids. CDR1 and CDR2 (germline): KGHDR, SFDVKD. With 1 base removed from V and 4 bases from J, the gap between germline ends came to 16 bases.

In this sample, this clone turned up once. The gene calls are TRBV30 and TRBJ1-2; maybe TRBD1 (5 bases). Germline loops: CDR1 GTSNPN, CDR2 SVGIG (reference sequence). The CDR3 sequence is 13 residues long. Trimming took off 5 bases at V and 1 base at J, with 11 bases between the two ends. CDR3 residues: CAWWTRYNYGYTF. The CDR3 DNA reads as TGTGCCTGGTGGACACGCTATAACTATGGCTACACCTTC.

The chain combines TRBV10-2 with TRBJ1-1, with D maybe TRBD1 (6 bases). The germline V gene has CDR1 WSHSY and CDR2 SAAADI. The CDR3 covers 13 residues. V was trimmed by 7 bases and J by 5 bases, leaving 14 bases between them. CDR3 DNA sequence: TGCGCCAGCATCCAGGGGCTGGGGACTGAAGCTTTCTTT. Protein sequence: CASIQGLGTEAFF.

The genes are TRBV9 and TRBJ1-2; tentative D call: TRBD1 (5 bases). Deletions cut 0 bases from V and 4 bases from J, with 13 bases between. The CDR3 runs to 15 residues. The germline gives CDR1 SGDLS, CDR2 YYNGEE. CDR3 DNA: TGTGCCAGCAGCGTAGGGGTGGACACCATCTATGGCTACACCTTC. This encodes CASSVGVDTIYGYTF.

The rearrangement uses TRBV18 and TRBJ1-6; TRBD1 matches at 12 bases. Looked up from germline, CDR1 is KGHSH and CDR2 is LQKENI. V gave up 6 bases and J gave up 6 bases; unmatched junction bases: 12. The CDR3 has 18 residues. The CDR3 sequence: CASSLSRDRGRINSPLHF. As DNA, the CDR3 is TGTGCCAGCTCGCTAAGTCGGGACAGGGGGCGGATTAATTCACCCCTCCACTTT.